The 6 T cell receptor beta chains reported below all come from one sample, sequenced in a study of OX40 agonist ivuxolimab in advanced cancers. Assay: immunoSEQ multiplex PCR; the TCRdb copy retains only in-frame clones and omits some. The table has around 150,000 clones, about 92% seen once. The sample was CD4+ or CD8+ T cells sorted from blood, taken in a trial of the OX40 agonist ivuxolimab. The receptors were sampled from an adult with an advanced solid tumor such as melanoma, head and neck, liver or kidney cancer.

The V call is TRBV21-1, the J call TRBJ1-6; the table's TRBD1 call for D was not verified on the DNA. TRBV21-1 is classified as a pseudogene. This CDR3 region has 14 residues. The CDR3: CASTYRALHSPLHF. CDR3 DNA sequence: TGTGCCAGCACCTACAGGGCGCTTCATTCACCCCTCCACTTT.

The chain employs TRBV19 and TRBJ2-1, with 8 bases lining up with TRBD2. Germline V gene data show CDR1 as LNHDA and CDR2 as SQIVND (reference sequence). V gave up 5 bases and J gave up 7 bases; unmatched junction bases: 16. CDR3 size: 17 residues. The DNA of the CDR3 is TGTGCCAGTAGTGTAAGCCGCCTACTAGCGGTTAAGAATGAGCAGTTCTTC. Its translation: CASSVSRLLAVKNEQFF.

The CDR3 here is CASSHQGLPLNYGYTF. CDR3 DNA sequence: TGTGCCAGCTCACACCAAGGACTCCCCCTAAACTATGGCTACACCTTC. The chain carries TRBV18 and TRBJ1-2; the D is unclear. There are 16 residues in the CDR3. CDR1 is KGHSH and CDR2 is LQKENI in the germline V gene. V lost 4 bases, J lost 2 bases, and 17 bases lay in between.

The chain is built from TRBV2 and TRBJ1-1, with D possibly being TRBD1 (6 bases). This CDR3 spans 16 amino acids. The V gene's germline CDR1 is SNHLY and CDR2 FYNNEI. Between the trimmed V and J ends, which lost 1 base and 0 bases, there was a span of 12 bases. The CDR3 protein is CASSEVQGNLNTEAFF. DNA of the CDR3: TGTGCCAGCAGTGAAGTACAGGGAAACTTGAACACTGAAGCTTTCTTT.

The rearrangement joins TRBV19 to TRBJ1-2; TRBD1 might be the D (5 bases). The CDR3 runs to 15 residues. Trimming cost V 5 bases and J 1 base, with 14 bases left between them. The germline gives CDR1 LNHDA, CDR2 SQIVND (reference sequence). The chain's CDR3 is CASSHPGRSNYGYTF. For the CDR3, the DNA is TGTGCCAGTAGTCACCCAGGGAGGAGTAACTATGGCTACACCTTC.

J is TRBJ1-5 and V is TRBV29-1; D may be TRBD1 (5 bases). Trimming shortened V by 4 bases and J by 3 bases, and 10 bases separated the two germline ends. Germline CDR1 SQVTM, CDR2 ANQGSEA. The CDR3 consists of 13 residues. DNA for the CDR3: TGCAGCGTTGGGGGGAGCCCCAATCAGCCCCAGCATTTT. Residues: CSVGGSPNQPQHF.